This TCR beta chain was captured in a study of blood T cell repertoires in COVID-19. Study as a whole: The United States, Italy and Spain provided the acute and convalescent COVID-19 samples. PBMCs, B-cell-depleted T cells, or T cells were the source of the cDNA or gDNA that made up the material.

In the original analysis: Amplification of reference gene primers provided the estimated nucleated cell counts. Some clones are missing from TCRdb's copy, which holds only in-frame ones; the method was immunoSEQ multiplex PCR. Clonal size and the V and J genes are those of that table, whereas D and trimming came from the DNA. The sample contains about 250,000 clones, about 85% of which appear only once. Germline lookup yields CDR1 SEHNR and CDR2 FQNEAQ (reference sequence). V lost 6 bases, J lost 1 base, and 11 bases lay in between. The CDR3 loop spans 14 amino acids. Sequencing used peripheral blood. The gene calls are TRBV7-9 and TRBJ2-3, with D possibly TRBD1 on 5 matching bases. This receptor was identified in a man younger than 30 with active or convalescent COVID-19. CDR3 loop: CASRGERGTDTQYF. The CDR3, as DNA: TGTGCCAGCAGAGGGGAACGGGGCACAGATACGCAGTATTTT. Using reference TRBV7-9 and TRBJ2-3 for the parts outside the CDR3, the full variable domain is DTGVSQNPRHKITKRGQNVTFRCDPISEHNRLYWYRQTLGQGPEFLTYFQNEAQLEKSRLLSDRFSAERPKGSFSTLEIQRTEQGDSAMYLCASRGERGTDTQYFGPGTRLTVL.